The source of this T cell receptor (beta chain) is a study of T-cell reconstitution after alpha-beta-depleted transplantation in children. This clonotype was observed a handful of times. Its target is not known. Preparation of the TCRbeta library was carried out with unique molecular identifiers. TCRdb itself ran the PCR reads through MiXCR, one entry per CDR3 protein. The table includes 500,000 or so distinct CDR3 sequences, about 10% detected once. Study observations and caveats: Reported findings indicate that, about two months after transplant, alpha-beta T cells came from several hundred expanded clones, which were derived from non-depleted graft cells. T-cell numbers and diversity, one year after transplant, stemmed largely from T cells that were newly produced.

The V end was cut by 5 bases, the J end by 2 bases, with 19 bases between. The length of the CDR3 is 16 residues. Per germline, CDR1 MNHEY and CDR2 SVGEGT. The clonotype was recovered from a female patient between 2 and 15 years old who had a stem cell transplant for aplastic anemia, so the T cells may come from the graft donor. The chain couples TRBV6-2 or TRBV6-3 to TRBJ2-7; a weak D match, TRBD2 (6 bases). The material was PBMCs, mostly from graft donor cells, obtained 180 days after TCRalphabeta/CD19-depleted stem cell transplant. CDR3 residues: CASSQRTGDAAYEQYF. CDR3 DNA sequence: TGTGCCAGCAGTCAACGGACGGGGGATGCTGCCTACGAGCAGTACTTC.